Below, 28 T cell receptor beta chains from the same sample are listed, as sequenced in a study of T cell responses to AZD1222 COVID-19 vaccine. The table came from immunoSEQ multiplex PCR; TCRdb's copy has only in-frame clones and leaves some out. The data contain about 79,000 clones, approximately 90% of them singletons. Sequencing was performed on peripheral blood, taken 28 days after the second AZD1222 dose. The receptors originated from an adult who received the AZD1222 COVID-19 vaccine.

V usage is TRBV12-5 and J usage is TRBJ1-5, with a tentative D call TRBD1 (5 bases). The CDR3 covers 14 residues. V dropped 5 bases and J dropped 6 bases, with 14 bases sitting between them. The germline V gene encodes CDR1 LGHNT and CDR2 FRNRAP. The CDR3 nucleotides are TGTGCTAGTGGTCCCCGGGGGGTACCTCAGCCCCAGCATTTT. This sequence encodes CASGPRGVPQPQHF.

The chain has TRBV13 and TRBJ1-1; the D is unclear. Germline V gene sequence: CDR1 PRHDT, CDR2 FYEKMQ (reference sequence). CDR3 size: 14 residues. Between the trimmed V and J ends, which lost 3 bases and 1 base, there was a span of 9 bases. The CDR3 loop is CASSLFRPNTEAFF. DNA of the CDR3: TGTGCCAGCAGCTTGTTCCGGCCGAACACTGAAGCTTTCTTT.

The J gene is TRBJ2-1, the V gene TRBV5-4, with D tentatively TRBD2 (5 bases). The CDR3 totals 17 residues. Per the germline V gene, CDR1 is SGHNT and CDR2 is YYREEE (reference sequence). V was clipped by 0 bases and J by 7 bases, with 20 bases between them. CDR3 nucleotide sequence: TGTGCCAGCAGCTTGGACGTGGGCAGGTCGGGCGGGAATGAGCAGTTCTTC. Its translation: CASSLDVGRSGGNEQFF. Filled out from reference TRBV5-4 and TRBJ2-1, the complete variable domain reads ETGVTQSPTHLIKTRGQQVTLRCSSQSGHNTVSWYQQALGQGPQFIFQYYREEENGRGNFPPRFSGLQFPNYSSELNVNALELDDSALYLCASSLDVGRSGGNEQFFGPGTRLTVL.

The chain has TRBV7-8 and TRBJ2-7; D might be TRBD2 (6 bases). Germline V gene data show CDR1 as SGHVS and CDR2 as FQNEAQ. The V gene lost 2 bases and the J gene lost 1 base, with 12 bases spanning the gap. The CDR3 length is 15 residues. CDR3: CASSLWSGGSYEQYF. The CDR3 region has the DNA TGTGCCAGCAGCTTATGGTCAGGAGGGTCCTACGAGCAGTACTTC.

This clone has a single count. The rearrangement joins TRBV6-5 to TRBJ2-7; D is possibly TRBD1 (6 bases). Between the trimmed V and J ends, which lost 4 bases and 0 bases, there was a span of 13 bases. From germline, CDR1 is MNHEY and CDR2 SVGAGI. This CDR3 contains 15 residues. The CDR3 reads CASSSPQGPSYEQYF. CDR3 in DNA: TGTGCCAGCAGTTCACCTCAGGGGCCCTCCTACGAGCAGTACTTC.

This clone is a singleton in its sample. The chain joins TRBV11-3 to TRBJ2-3, with D uncertain. In germline, CDR1 is SGHNT, CDR2 YENEEA. With 1 base removed from V and 3 bases from J, the gap between germline ends came to 14 bases. This CDR3 is built from 16 residues. CDR3 nucleotide sequence: TGTGCCAGCAGCTTAGGTTCCTTGGTAACAACAGATACGCAGTATTTT. It encodes CASSLGSLVTTDTQYF.

This clone was recorded once. The rearrangement uses TRBV29-1 and TRBJ1-1; unclear D gene. The CDR3 has 13 amino acids. Germline lookup yields CDR1 SQVTM and CDR2 ANQGSEA. Trimming cost V 3 bases and J 2 bases, with 10 bases left between them. CDR3 sequence: CSVEVSRNTEAFF. For the CDR3, the DNA is TGCAGCGTTGAGGTATCCCGAAACACTGAAGCTTTCTTT. The variable domain in full, with the rest retrieved from reference TRBV29-1 and TRBJ1-1, is SAVISQKPSRDICQRGTSLTIQCQVDSQVTMMFWYRQQPGQSLTLIATANQGSEATYESGFVIDKFPISRPNLTFSTLTVSNMSPEDSSIYLCSVEVSRNTEAFFGQGTRLTVV.

This chain joins TRBV28 and TRBJ1-4; no definite D call. The CDR3 length is 11 residues. V was shortened by 6 bases and J by 3 bases, with 2 bases between the two germline ends. Per germline, CDR1 MDHEN and CDR2 SYDVKM. In DNA form, the CDR3 reads TGTGCCAGCAGCTCTAATGAAAAACTGTTTTTT. Its translation: CASSSNEKLFF. Using reference TRBV28 and TRBJ1-4 for the parts outside the CDR3, the full variable domain is DVKVTQSSRYLVKRTGEKVFLECVQDMDHENMFWYRQDPGLGLRLIYFSYDVKMKEKGDIPEGYSVSREKKERFSLILESASTNQTSMYLCASSSNEKLFFGSGTQLSVL.

This chain links TRBV3-1 (or the pseudogene TRBV3-2) with TRBJ2-2; the D gene is possibly TRBD2 (5 bases). Trimming took off 0 bases at V and 5 bases at J, with 10 bases between the two ends. The CDR3 spans 15 residues. The germline gives CDR1 LGHDT, CDR2 YNNKEL (reference sequence). The CDR3 sequence is CASSQDNTGTGELFF. DNA of the CDR3: TGTGCCAGCAGCCAAGATAACACGGGAACCGGGGAGCTGTTTTTT.

This sequence joins TRBV12-5 and TRBJ1-2; D remains ambiguous. This CDR3 comprises 14 residues. Trimming removed 5 bases from V and 1 base from J, with 11 bases in between. Germline-derived CDR1 and CDR2 are LGHNT and FRNRAP. This chain's CDR3 is CASGSSGRNYGYTF. The CDR3 DNA reads TGTGCTAGTGGTAGCTCGGGTCGTAACTATGGCTACACCTTC.

The gene calls are TRBV5-1 and TRBJ2-7; D tentatively reads TRBD1 or TRBD2 (5 bases each). The CDR3 contains 15 residues. Trimming removed 0 bases from V and 6 bases from J, with 16 bases in between. Germline loops: CDR1 SGHRS, CDR2 YFSETQ. The CDR3 loop is CASSLGRVGESEQYF. CDR3 coding DNA: TGCGCCAGCAGCTTGGGCCGGGTGGGGGAAAGCGAGCAGTACTTC.

This chain links TRBV5-1 with TRBJ2-2; the D call may be TRBD1 or TRBD2 (5 bases each). CDR3 length equals 16 residues. CDR1 and CDR2 from the germline V gene are SGHRS and YFSETQ. Deletions cut 1 base from V and 2 bases from J, with 12 bases between. CDR3: CASSLSGPSNTGELFF. The CDR3 DNA reads as TGCGCCAGCAGCTTGTCGGGGCCCTCAAACACCGGGGAGCTGTTTTTT.

The rearrangement joins TRBV2 to TRBJ2-7; TRBD1 agrees at 10 bases. CDR3 size: 15 residues. V lost 6 bases to trimming and J lost 5 bases; unmatched junction nucleotides: 10. CDR1 SNHLY and CDR2 FYNNEI come from the germline V gene. The CDR3 DNA is TGTGCCAGCAGGGGAACGGGACAGGGGAGCCACGAGCAGTACTTC. This codes for CASRGTGQGSHEQYF.

J is TRBJ2-7 and V is TRBV7-8, with D perhaps assigned TRBD1 or TRBD2 (5 bases each). V lost 1 base, J lost 7 bases, and 8 bases lay in between. This CDR3 comprises 12 residues. Germline V gene sequence: CDR1 SGHVS, CDR2 FQNEAQ. CDR3 bases: TGTGCCAGCAGCTTAGGCGAGGGGGAGCAGTACTTC. It yields the protein CASSLGEGEQYF.

The CDR3 DNA reads TGTGCCAGTAGTACAGACAGACAAGAGACCCAGTACTTC. Translation gives CASSTDRQETQYF. The rearrangement uses TRBV19 and TRBJ2-5; D perhaps matches TRBD1 (5 bases). The germline V gene encodes CDR1 LNHDA and CDR2 SQIVND (reference sequence). Trimming stripped 4 bases from V and 2 bases from J, with 8 bases between. The CDR3 length is 13 residues.

The CDR3 loop is CASSPLTTRGYEQYF. The CDR3 coding sequence is TGTGCCAGCTCACCATTGACTACCAGAGGGTACGAGCAGTACTTC. The gene calls are TRBV18 and TRBJ2-7; a weak D match, TRBD2 (5 bases). Germline V lookup: CDR1 KGHSH, CDR2 LQKENI. The V end was cut by 2 bases, the J end by 4 bases, with 15 bases between. CDR3 length: 15 residues.

The chain recombines TRBV5-1 with TRBJ2-7; 7 bases fit TRBD2. Germline V gives CDR1 SGHRS, CDR2 YFSETQ. The CDR3 consists of 14 residues. The J segment lost 6 bases and the V segment lost 1 base, leaving 7 bases of the junction unmatched. The CDR3 sequence: CASSLFAGRGEQYF. CDR3 DNA sequence: TGCGCCAGCAGCTTGTTTGCAGGGAGGGGCGAGCAGTACTTC.

This clone was recorded a few times. The chain recombines TRBV3-1 (or the pseudogene TRBV3-2) with TRBJ1-1; D gene ambiguous. V was trimmed by 4 bases and J by 10 bases, leaving 16 bases between them. CDR1 LGHDT and CDR2 YNNKEL come from the germline V gene (reference sequence). The CDR3 is made up of 13 amino acids. Here the CDR3 DNA reads TGTGCCAGCAGCCGTGAGGCGGGAGCGAGAGCTTTCTTT. Its translation: CASSREAGARAFF.

The chain recombines TRBV7-2 with TRBJ1-1; D is uncertain. V lost 4 bases, J lost 9 bases, and 15 bases lay in between. CDR3 length equals 13 residues. Germline assignment: CDR1 SGHTA and CDR2 FQGNSA. The CDR3 nucleotides are TGTGCCAGCAGCTCCGGACTGTCCCAGAAAGCTTTCTTT. It is translated as CASSSGLSQKAFF.

This rearrangement joins TRBV27 to TRBJ2-2; TRBD2 matches at 7 bases. This CDR3 is 11 amino acids long. Trimming cost V 8 bases and J 7 bases; bases outside gene matches: 1. Germline loops: CDR1 MNHEY, CDR2 SMNVEV (reference sequence). The CDR3 region has the DNA TGTGCCAGCGGGGGGGTCGGGGAGCTGTTTTTT. Translating it yields CASGGVGELFF.

V and J are TRBV5-1 and TRBJ1-3, with D maybe TRBD1 (5 bases). Germline V lookup: CDR1 SGHRS, CDR2 YFSETQ. V lost 3 bases and J 7 bases, leaving 8 bases between the germline ends. There are 12 residues in the CDR3. CDR3 coding DNA: TGCGCCAGCAGCTCTGGGGGGAACACCATATATTTT. It is translated as CASSSGGNTIYF.

The V and J genes are TRBV6-2 or TRBV6-3 and TRBJ2-7; D ambiguous. The ends were cut back, 1 base at V and 2 bases at J, with 18 bases in the middle. The CDR3 totals 17 residues. Germline V gene lookup returns CDR1 MNHEY and CDR2 SVGEGT. CDR3 region: CASSYLGSRYVAYEQYF. CDR3 DNA: TGTGCCAGCAGTTACTTGGGCTCCCGGTATGTCGCCTACGAGCAGTACTTC.

V usage is TRBV19 and J usage is TRBJ1-6, with D maybe TRBD1 (5 bases). The germline CDR1 and CDR2 sequences are LNHDA and SQIVND (reference sequence). Trimming cost V 4 bases and J 9 bases, with 16 bases left between them. The CDR3 sequence is 15 residues long. CDR3 DNA: TGTGCCAGTAGTACCTCTCGGGGGACGGGTTCACCCCTCCACTTT. It codes for CASSTSRGTGSPLHF.

This chain joins TRBV5-1 and TRBJ2-7; D remains unclear. Germline CDR1 is SGHRS and CDR2 is YFSETQ. The germline V and J ends were trimmed by 2 bases and 3 bases, with 9 bases remaining between them. This CDR3 is 13 amino acids long. The CDR3 reads CASSFSLLYEQYF. The CDR3 nucleotides are TGCGCCAGCAGCTTCTCCCTCCTCTACGAGCAGTACTTC.

The genes are TRBV7-8 and TRBJ2-1; the D gene is possibly TRBD1 (5 bases). In germline, CDR1 is SGHVS, CDR2 FQNEAQ. The CDR3 runs to 16 residues. V lost 4 bases to trimming and J lost 6 bases, with 19 bases between them. For the CDR3, the DNA is TGTGCCAGCAGCTCAGAGGCAGGGCCTAGGGGCAATGAGCAGTTCTTC. Translating it yields CASSSEAGPRGNEQFF.

The chain is built from TRBV25-1 and TRBJ2-1; the D is unclear. Trimming pared 2 bases from V and 4 bases from J, leaving 9 bases between. This CDR3 is 14 amino acids long. Germline V gene sequence: CDR1 MGHDK, CDR2 SYGVNS. Here the CDR3 DNA reads TGTGCCAGCAGTGAAAGTATCACATACAATGAGCAGTTCTTC. This sequence encodes CASSESITYNEQFF.

V gene TRBV28 combines with J gene TRBJ2-4, with unresolved D. The V end lost 3 bases, the J end lost 0 bases, and 3 bases lay between the germline ends. CDR3 length: 13 residues. The germline V gene has CDR1 MDHEN and CDR2 SYDVKM. The CDR3 loop reads CASSLEAKNIQYF. CDR3 sequence (DNA): TGTGCCAGCAGTTTGGAAGCCAAAAACATTCAGTACTTC.

The chain uses TRBV19 and TRBJ1-1; D unclear. This CDR3 is built from 15 residues. Germline loops: CDR1 LNHDA, CDR2 SQIVND (reference sequence). Trimming cost V 5 bases and J 1 base, with 14 bases left between them. Here the CDR3 reads CASSSWVGRNTEAFF. CDR3 nucleotide sequence: TGTGCCAGTAGTTCCTGGGTGGGGAGGAACACTGAAGCTTTCTTT.